This record covers a single TCR beta chain. The antigen it recognizes is unknown. Base qualities are not at hand, and no much larger clone is one base apart. This specimen's time point label, interpreted: baseline before first vaccination. Vaccinee samples were obtained from the UK trials COV001 and COV002, which included a single-blind randomized controlled phase 2/3 trial of AZD1222 (ChAdOx1 nCoV-19) in healthy adults. For TCRbeta chain sequencing, PBMC samples were collected from trial participants at day 0 and at day 28 after the second dose. This sample is part of a study of T cell responses to AZD1222 COVID-19 vaccine (dated by TCRdb to 2020 to 2022). Some background on the complete study: Because spike-specific TCR depth and breadth did not differ between the two schedules, AZD1222 recipients who got a second dose at roughly 4 weeks were pooled with those who got a second dose at roughly 12 weeks. A total of 233 trial participants underwent TCR sequencing, of whom under 220 had received two doses of AZD1222 and about 25 had received two doses of the MenACWY control vaccine. Trial participants were enrolled by age into subgroups of 18-55, 56-69 and 70-plus years, and around 150, 29 and 61 TCR-sequenced participants, respectively, were included in these subgroups.

Broader findings and caveats from the paper: Participants were mostly white British, with more females than males. The authors suggested clonal diversity may have been underestimated. CD4 TCRs associated with the vaccine covered the entire spike protein, and the dominant responses were in regions 160-218 and 743-854. After two AZD1222 doses, spike-specific TCR breadth and depth were significantly higher than at day 0 and than in MenACWY recipients. The 56-69-year group was small, and its depth increase did not reach significance, likely because of low power. Reportedly, close to half of the unique spike-specific TCRs recognized epitopes lying outside the regions that are mutated in the B.1.351 and B.1.1.7 variants. Conclusions about previously exposed vaccinees are limited because only six or seven AZD1222 recipients were SARS-CoV-2 seropositive at baseline. Because no day 14 peak-response samples were available, the repertoires could be characterized only after the peak T cell response.

The CDR3 regions of human TCRbeta chains were analyzed by immunosequencing. Concerning the study's data processing: TCRs in the repertoires were matched against a reference library of SARS-CoV-2-specific TCRs that had been generated with the MIRA antigen-specificity platform. Breadth meant the fraction of unique TCRs that were SARS-CoV-2-associated, whereas depth meant the fraction of total T cells that were SARS-CoV-2-associated. Each spike-specific TCR was assigned to its reactive spike region and to a CD4 or CD8 class using the MIRA data. Log10-transformed breadth and depth values were compared by one-way ANOVA with Sidak's multiple comparisons tests. TCRdb re-hosts the immuneACCESS table, in-frame sequences only. Its copies lack some clones; in the studies checked, an unresolved V gene accounts for under half of them, and the cause for the rest is not known. Clone size and the V and J calls come from that table; the DNA yielded D and trimming. Here the sample has about 150,000 clones; 91% occur a single time. The ten most abundant clones make up over 1.1% of the sample.

The receptor was isolated from an adult in good health. The sample consisted of peripheral blood, taken on day 0 of AZD1222 vaccination.

The DNA is as follows: TGCGCCAGCAGCTTGAGTGGGGGGTTGAACACTGAAGCTTTCTTT. Translated, this gives CASSLSGGLNTEAFF. The V and J genes are TRBV5-1 and TRBJ1-1, and TRBD1 may be the D gene, going by 5 matching bases. CDR1 and CDR2 were assigned from the germline V gene as SGHRS and YFSETQ. The CDR3 contains 15 residues, cysteine and phenylalanine counted. Only the CDR3 DNA is retained, 45 bases long and in frame from the first base. At the junction V is shortened by 1 base and J by 0 bases, with 10 bases in between. The entire variable domain, with the stretches around the CDR3 drawn from the reference TRBV5-1 and TRBJ1-1 proteins, is KAGVTQTPRYLIKTRGQQVTLSCSPISGHRSVSWYQQTPGQGLQFLFEYFSETQRNKGNFPGRFSGRQFSNSRSEMNVSTLELGDSALYLCASSLSGGLNTEAFFGQGTRLTVV.